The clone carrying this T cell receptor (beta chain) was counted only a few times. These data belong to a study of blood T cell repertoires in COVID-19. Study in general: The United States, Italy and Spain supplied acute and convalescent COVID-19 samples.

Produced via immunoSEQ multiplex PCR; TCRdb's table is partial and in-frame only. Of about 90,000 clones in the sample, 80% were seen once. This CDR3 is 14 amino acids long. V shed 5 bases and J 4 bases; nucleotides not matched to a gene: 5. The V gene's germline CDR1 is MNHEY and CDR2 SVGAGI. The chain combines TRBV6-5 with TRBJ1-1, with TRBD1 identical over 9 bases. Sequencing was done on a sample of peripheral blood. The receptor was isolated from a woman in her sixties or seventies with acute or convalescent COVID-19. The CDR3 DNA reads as TGTGCCAGCAGTCGGGACAGGGTGGTCACTGAAGCTTTCTTT. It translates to CASSRDRVVTEAFF.